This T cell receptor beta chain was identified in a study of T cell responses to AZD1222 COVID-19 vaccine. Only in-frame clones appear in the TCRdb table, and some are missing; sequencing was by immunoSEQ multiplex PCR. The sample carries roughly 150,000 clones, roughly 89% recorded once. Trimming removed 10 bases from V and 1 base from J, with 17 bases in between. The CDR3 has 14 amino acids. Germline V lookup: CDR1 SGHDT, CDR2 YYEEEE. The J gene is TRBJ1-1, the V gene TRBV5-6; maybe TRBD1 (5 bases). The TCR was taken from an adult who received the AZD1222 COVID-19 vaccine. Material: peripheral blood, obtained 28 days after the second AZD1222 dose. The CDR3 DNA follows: TGTGCCTGGGGTCCCGCAGGACAGAACACTGAAGCTTTCTTT. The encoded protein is CAWGPAGQNTEAFF.